The T cell receptor beta chain under discussion was sequenced for a study of T-cell memory formation after mild COVID-19. The germline V gene encodes CDR1 SGHRS and CDR2 YFSETQ. The CDR3 is 14 amino acids. Trimming removed 10 bases from V and 3 bases from J, with 17 bases in between. TCRdb re-derived calls from the 5' RACE reads in MiXCR, one entry per CDR3 protein. Of 150,000 or so distinct CDR3 sequences listed, approximately 10% are singletons. This clonotype was counted only a few times. Sequencing was done on a sample of PBMCs or a T cell subset sorted from them (not recorded which). This sequence joins TRBV5-1 and TRBJ2-1; D is ambiguous. This receptor was identified in a man between 18 and 35 years old who had mild COVID-19 (a few samples of this study predate the infection). Cell type and time point are not known. The CDR3 DNA reads TGCGCCTCCGCACCGATTGTGGACTACAATGAGCAGTTCTTC. It yields the protein CASAPIVDYNEQFF.